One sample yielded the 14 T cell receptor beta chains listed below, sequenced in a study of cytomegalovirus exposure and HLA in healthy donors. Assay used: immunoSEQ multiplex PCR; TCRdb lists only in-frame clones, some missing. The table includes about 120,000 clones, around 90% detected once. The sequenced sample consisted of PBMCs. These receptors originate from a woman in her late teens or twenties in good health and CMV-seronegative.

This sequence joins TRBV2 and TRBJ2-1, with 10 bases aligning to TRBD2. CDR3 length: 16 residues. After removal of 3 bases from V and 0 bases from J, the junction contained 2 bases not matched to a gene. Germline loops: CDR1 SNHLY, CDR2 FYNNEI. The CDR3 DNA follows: TGTGCCAGCAGTGATCCTAGCGGGAGCTCCTACAATGAGCAGTTCTTC. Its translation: CASSDPSGSSYNEQFF.

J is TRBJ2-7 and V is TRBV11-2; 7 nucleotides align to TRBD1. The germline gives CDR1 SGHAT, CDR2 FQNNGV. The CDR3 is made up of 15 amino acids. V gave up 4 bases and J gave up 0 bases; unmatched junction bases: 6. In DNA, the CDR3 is TGTGCCAGCAGCTCCCTGACAGGGAGCTCCTACGAGCAGTACTTC. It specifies CASSSLTGSSYEQYF.

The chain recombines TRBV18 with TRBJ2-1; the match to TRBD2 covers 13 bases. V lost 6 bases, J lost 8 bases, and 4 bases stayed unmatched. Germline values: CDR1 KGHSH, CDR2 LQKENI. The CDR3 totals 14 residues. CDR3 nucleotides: TGTGCCAGCTCGCGGACTAGCGGGGGAGATGAGCAGTTCTTC. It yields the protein CASSRTSGGDEQFF.

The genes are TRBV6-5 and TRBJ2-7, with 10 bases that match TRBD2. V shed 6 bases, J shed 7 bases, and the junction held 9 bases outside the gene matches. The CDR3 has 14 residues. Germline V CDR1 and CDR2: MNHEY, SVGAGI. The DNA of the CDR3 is TGTGCCAGCAGCCTAGCGGGAGCGGAGGGGGAGCAGTACTTC. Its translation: CASSLAGAEGEQYF.

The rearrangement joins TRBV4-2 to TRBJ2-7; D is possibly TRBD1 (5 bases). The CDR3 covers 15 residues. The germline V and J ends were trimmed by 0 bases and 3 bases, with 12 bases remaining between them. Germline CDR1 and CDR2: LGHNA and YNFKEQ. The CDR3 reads CASSQDPTRGYEQYF. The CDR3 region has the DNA TGTGCCAGCAGCCAAGATCCAACAAGGGGCTACGAGCAGTACTTC.

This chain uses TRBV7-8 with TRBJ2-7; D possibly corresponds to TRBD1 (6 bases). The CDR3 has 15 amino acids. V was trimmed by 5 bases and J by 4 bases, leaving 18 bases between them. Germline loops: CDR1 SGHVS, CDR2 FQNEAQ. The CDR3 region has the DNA TGTGCCAGCAGCCCATATCCAGGGGATGTGTACGAGCAGTACTTC. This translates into CASSPYPGDVYEQYF.

The CDR3 here is CASSQQRGPNEQFF. CDR3 coding DNA: TGTGCCAGCAGTCAGCAGAGGGGGCCCAATGAGCAGTTCTTC. The chain combines TRBV6-6 with TRBJ2-1, with TRBD1 identical over 7 bases. The CDR3 is 14 residues long. Germline values: CDR1 MNHNY, CDR2 SVGAGI (reference sequence). Trimming at V came to 5 bases and at J to 6 bases, leaving 7 bases not matched to a gene.

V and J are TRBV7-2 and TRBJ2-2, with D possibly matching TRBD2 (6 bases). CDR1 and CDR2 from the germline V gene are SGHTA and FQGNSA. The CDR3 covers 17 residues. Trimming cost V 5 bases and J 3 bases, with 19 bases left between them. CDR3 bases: TGTGCCAGCAGCGTCTTAGCAGGGCGGGATTACACCGGGGAGCTGTTTTTT. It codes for CASSVLAGRDYTGELFF.

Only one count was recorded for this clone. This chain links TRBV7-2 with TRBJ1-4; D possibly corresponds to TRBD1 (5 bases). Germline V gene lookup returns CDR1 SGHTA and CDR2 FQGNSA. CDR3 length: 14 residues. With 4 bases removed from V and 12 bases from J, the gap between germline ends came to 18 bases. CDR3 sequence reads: CASSSLQGGTELFF. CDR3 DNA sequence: TGTGCCAGCAGCTCCCTTCAGGGCGGCACCGAACTGTTTTTT. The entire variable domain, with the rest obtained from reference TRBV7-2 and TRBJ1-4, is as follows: GAGVSQSPSNKVTEKGKDVELRCDPISGHTALYWYRQSLGQGLEFLIYFQGNSAPDKSGLPSDRFSAERTGGSVSTLTIQRTQQEDSAVYLCASSSLQGGTELFFGSGTQLSVL.

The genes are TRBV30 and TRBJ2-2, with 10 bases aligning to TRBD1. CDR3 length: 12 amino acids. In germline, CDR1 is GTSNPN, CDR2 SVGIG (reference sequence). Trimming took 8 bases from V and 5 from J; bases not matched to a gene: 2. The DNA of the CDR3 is TGTGCCACGGACAGGGGGACCGGGGAGCTGTTTTTT. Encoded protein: CATDRGTGELFF.

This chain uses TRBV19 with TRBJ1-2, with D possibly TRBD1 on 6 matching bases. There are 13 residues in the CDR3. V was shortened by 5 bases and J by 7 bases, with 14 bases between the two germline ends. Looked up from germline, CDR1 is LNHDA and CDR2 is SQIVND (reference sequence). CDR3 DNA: TGTGCCAGTAGTCCACAGGGAACTGGTGGCTACACCTTC. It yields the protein CASSPQGTGGYTF. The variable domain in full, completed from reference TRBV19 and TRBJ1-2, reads DGGITQSPKYLFRKEGQNVTLSCEQNLNHDAMYWYRQDPGQGLRLIYYSQIVNDFQKGDIAEGYSVSREKKESFPLTVTSAQKNPTAFYLCASSPQGTGGYTFGSGTRLTVV.

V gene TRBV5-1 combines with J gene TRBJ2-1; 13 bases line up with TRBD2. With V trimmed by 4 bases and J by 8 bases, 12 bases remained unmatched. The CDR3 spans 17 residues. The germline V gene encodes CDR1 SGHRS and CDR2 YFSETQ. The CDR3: CASSQTGTSGAEDEQFF. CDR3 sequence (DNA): TGCGCCAGCAGCCAAACGGGGACTAGCGGGGCAGAAGATGAGCAGTTCTTC.

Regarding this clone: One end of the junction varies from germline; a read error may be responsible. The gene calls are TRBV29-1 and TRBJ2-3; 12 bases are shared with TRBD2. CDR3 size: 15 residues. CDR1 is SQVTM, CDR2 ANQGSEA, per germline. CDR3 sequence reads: CSVEGTSGRTDTQYF. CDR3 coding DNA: TGCAGCGTCGAAGGGACTAGCGGGCGCACAGATACGCAGTATTTT.

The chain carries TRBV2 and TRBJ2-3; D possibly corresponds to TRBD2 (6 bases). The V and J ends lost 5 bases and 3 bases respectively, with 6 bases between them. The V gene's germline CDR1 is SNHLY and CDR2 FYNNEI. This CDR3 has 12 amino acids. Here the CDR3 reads CASSRETDTQYF. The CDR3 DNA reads TGTGCCAGCAGTCGGGAGACAGATACGCAGTATTTT.